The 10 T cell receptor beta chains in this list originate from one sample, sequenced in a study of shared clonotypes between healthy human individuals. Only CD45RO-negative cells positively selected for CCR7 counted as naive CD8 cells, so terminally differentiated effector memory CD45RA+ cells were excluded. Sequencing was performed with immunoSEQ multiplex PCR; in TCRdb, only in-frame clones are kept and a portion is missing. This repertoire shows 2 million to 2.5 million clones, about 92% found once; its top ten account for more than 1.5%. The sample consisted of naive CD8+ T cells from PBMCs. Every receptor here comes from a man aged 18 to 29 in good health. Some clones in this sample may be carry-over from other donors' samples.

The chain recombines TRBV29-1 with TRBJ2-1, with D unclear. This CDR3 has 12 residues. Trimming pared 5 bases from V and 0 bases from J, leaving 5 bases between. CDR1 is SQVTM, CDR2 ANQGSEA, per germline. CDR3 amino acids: CSVHISYNEQFF. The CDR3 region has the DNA TGCAGCGTTCATATCTCCTACAATGAGCAGTTCTTC.

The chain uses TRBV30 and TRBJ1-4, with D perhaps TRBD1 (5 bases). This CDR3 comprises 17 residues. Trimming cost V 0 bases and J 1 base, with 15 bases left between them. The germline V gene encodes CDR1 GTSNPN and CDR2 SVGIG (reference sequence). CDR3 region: CAWSVLEGPETNEKLFF. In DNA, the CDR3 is TGTGCCTGGAGTGTACTGGAGGGGCCAGAAACTAATGAAAAACTGTTTTTT.

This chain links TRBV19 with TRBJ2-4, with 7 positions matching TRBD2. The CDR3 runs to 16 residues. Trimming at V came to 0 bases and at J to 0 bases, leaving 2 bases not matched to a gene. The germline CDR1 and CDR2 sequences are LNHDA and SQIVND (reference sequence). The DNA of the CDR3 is TGTGCCAGTAGTATAGATTCGGGGGGAGCCAAAAACATTCAGTACTTC. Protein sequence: CASSIDSGGAKNIQYF.

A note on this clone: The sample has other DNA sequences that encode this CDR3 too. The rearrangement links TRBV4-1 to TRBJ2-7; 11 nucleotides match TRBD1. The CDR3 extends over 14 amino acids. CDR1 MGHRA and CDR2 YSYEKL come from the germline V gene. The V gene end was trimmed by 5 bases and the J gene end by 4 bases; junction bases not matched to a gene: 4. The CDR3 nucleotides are TGCGCCAGCAGCTACAGGGACAGGGGGTACGAGCAGTACTTC. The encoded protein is CASSYRDRGYEQYF.

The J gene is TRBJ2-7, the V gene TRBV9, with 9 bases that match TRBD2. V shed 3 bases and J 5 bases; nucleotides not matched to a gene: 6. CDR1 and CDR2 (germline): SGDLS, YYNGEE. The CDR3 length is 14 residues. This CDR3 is CASSAGTSPHEQYF. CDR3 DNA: TGTGCCAGCAGCGCCGGGACTAGCCCTCACGAGCAGTACTTC.

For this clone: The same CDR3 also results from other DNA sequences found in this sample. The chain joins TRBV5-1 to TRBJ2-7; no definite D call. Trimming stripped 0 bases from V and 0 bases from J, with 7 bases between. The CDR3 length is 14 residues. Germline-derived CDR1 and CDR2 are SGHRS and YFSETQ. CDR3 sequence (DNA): TGCGCCAGCAGCTTGGCAGGCACCTCCTACGAGCAGTACTTC. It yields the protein CASSLAGTSYEQYF. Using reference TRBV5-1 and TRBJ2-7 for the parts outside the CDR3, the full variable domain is KAGVTQTPRYLIKTRGQQVTLSCSPISGHRSVSWYQQTPGQGLQFLFEYFSETQRNKGNFPGRFSGRQFSNSRSEMNVSTLELGDSALYLCASSLAGTSYEQYFGPGTRLTVT.

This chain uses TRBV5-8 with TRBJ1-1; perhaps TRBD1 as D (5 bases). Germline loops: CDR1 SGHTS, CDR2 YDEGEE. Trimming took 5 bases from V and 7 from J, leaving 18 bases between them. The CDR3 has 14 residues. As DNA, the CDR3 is TGTGCCAGCAGGGTGCATCCAGGGACCCTTGAAGCTTTCTTT. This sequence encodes CASRVHPGTLEAFF.

DNA for the CDR3: TGTGCCAGCAGGTCTCTGGCGGGGGTCCAAGAGACCCAGTACTTC. It yields the protein CASRSLAGVQETQYF. The rearrangement uses TRBV28 and TRBJ2-5; 7 bases align to TRBD2. The CDR3 spans 15 residues. V shed 6 bases and J 1 base; nucleotides not matched to a gene: 8. The germline V gene encodes CDR1 MDHEN and CDR2 SYDVKM.

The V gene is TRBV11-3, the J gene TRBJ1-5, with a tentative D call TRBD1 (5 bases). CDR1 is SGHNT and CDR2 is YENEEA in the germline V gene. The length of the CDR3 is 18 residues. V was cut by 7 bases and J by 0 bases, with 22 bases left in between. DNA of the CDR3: TGTGCCAGCACCACCTCACCCTGCAGGGACTATAGCAATCAGCCCCAGCATTTT. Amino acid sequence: CASTTSPCRDYSNQPQHF.

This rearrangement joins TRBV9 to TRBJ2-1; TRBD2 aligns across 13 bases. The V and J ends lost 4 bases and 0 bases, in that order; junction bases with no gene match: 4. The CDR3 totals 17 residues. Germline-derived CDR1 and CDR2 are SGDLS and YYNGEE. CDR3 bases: TGTGCCAGCAGCTCCCGGACTAGCGGGAGCTCCTACAATGAGCAGTTCTTC. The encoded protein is CASSSRTSGSSYNEQFF.